This is a list of T cell receptor beta chains from one sample in a study of early stage breast cancer tumors. Produced via immunoSEQ multiplex PCR; TCRdb's table is partial and in-frame only. The sample has tens of thousands of clones, roughly three fifths seen once. The source material was breast tumor tissue. The receptors derive from a person between 45 and 65 years old with breast cancer. CDR3s include the opening cysteine and the closing phenylalanine or tryptophan. A D gene is named only where the DNA matches it firmly. Only some rows state a clone size, as once, few, many or a class for expanded clones.

J gene,clone size,D gene,V gene,CDR3 protein,CDR3 DNA
TRBJ1-1,.,.,TRBV6-1,CASKWGPADTEAFF,TGTGCCAGCAAGTGGGGCCCGGCGGACACTGAAGCTTTCTTT
TRBJ2-7,.,.,TRBV18,CASSPLLSSQDREQYF,TGTGCCAGCTCACCCCTTCTCTCCAGCCAAGATAGGGAGCAGTACTTC
TRBJ2-7,.,TRBD2,TRBV10-3,CAISEASYWMTGSGVEDEQYF,TGTGCCATCAGTGAGGCGAGCTACTGGATGACTGGTAGCGGGGTTGAGGACGAGCAGTACTTC
TRBJ1-1,.,.,TRBV21-1,CASRLTTEAFF,TGTGCCAGCAGGCTTACCACTGAAGCTTTCTTT
TRBJ2-7,.,.,TRBV6-5,CASSYSGSGSYEQYF,TGTGCCAGCAGTTACTCAGGCAGTGGCTCCTACGAGCAGTACTTC
TRBJ2-2,.,TRBD2,TRBV9,CASSVSGRAAGELFF,TGTGCCAGCAGCGTTAGCGGGAGGGCCGCCGGGGAGCTGTTTTTT
TRBJ2-5,few,TRBD1,TRBV6-5,CASRGQGHVETQYF,TGTGCCAGCAGGGGACAGGGTCATGTGGAGACCCAGTACTTC
TRBJ2-1,.,TRBD1,TRBV14,CASSQIPGQGDNEQFF,TGTGCCAGCAGCCAGATACCGGGACAGGGGGACAATGAGCAGTTCTTC
TRBJ2-2,.,.,TRBV5-1,CASSATTDNTGELFF,TGCGCCAGCAGCGCTACGACAGATAACACCGGGGAGCTGTTTTTT
TRBJ2-5,once,TRBD1,TRBV14,CASSRRTGGNQETQYF,TGTGCCAGCAGCCGACGGACAGGAGGAAACCAAGAGACCCAGTACTTC
TRBJ2-1,few,TRBD1,TRBV6-4,CASSDSRDRVRDEQFF,TGTGCCAGCAGTGACTCTCGAGACAGGGTTAGAGATGAGCAGTTCTTC
TRBJ2-5,.,.,TRBV11-1,CASSVGLANQETQYF,TGTGCCAGCAGCGTAGGGCTGGCGAACCAAGAGACCCAGTACTTC
TRBJ2-7,.,TRBD2,TRBV11-2,CASSLVPGTSPSYEQYF,TGTGCCAGCAGCTTAGTCCCCGGGACTAGTCCCTCCTACGAGCAGTACTTC
TRBJ2-1,.,TRBD1,TRBV27,CASSTQDRAGEQFF,TGTGCCAGCAGTACCCAGGACAGGGCGGGTGAGCAGTTCTTC
TRBJ1-2,.,.,TRBV7-8,CASSLAAYRGYTF,TGTGCCAGCAGCTTAGCGGCCTACCGTGGCTACACCTTC
TRBJ1-5,few,.,TRBV11-3,CARPTVDSNQPQHF,TGTGCCAGACCGACAGTTGACAGCAATCAGCCCCAGCATTTT
TRBJ1-2,.,TRBD1,TRBV7-9,CASSLPEGQGGYGYTF,TGTGCCAGCAGCCTCCCCGAGGGACAGGGCGGATATGGCTACACCTTC
TRBJ2-1,once,TRBD2,TRBV10-3,CAISLSSGDEQFF,TGTGCCATCAGCTTAAGTAGCGGGGATGAGCAGTTCTTC
TRBJ1-3,.,TRBD1,TRBV7-6,CASSSPRSGQLVGNTIYF,TGTGCCAGCAGCTCCCCCCGCTCGGGACAGTTGGTGGGAAACACCATATATTTT
TRBJ2-3,medium-sized,.,TRBV2,CASNPGEALAQYF,TGTGCCAGCAACCCAGGGGAAGCCCTCGCGCAGTATTTT
TRBJ1-2,once,.,TRBV6-5,CATRDPLWGNYGYTF,TGTGCCACGAGGGACCCCCTTTGGGGTAACTATGGCTACACCTTC
TRBJ1-2,once,.,TRBV7-2,CASSPRTGNNYGYTF,TGTGCCAGCAGCCCCCGAACTGGCAATAACTATGGCTACACCTTC